This T cell receptor (beta chain) was documented in a study of T cells in Graves' hyperthyroidism and ophthalmopathy (dated by TCRdb to about 2019). Some background on the complete study: Peripheral blood was collected at initial diagnosis, before any treatment. The study also compared thyroid tissue and blood T-cell repertoires from more than five Graves' hyperthyroidism patients. After sampling, hyperthyroidism patients received methimazole starting at 30 mg daily, and ophthalmopathy patients received high-dose intravenous methylprednisolone. The 100 discovery patients were divided at random into training and test sets in a 7:3 ratio. TCR Vbeta CDR3 sequencing of some 140 peripheral blood samples (43 ophthalmopathy, roughly 72 hyperthyroidism and approximately 17 progressor patients) is reported in the paper. TCR V-J signatures able to tell the groups apart were searched for in a discovery cohort of more than 90 patients, of whom roughly 42 had Graves' ophthalmopathy and about 60 had stable Graves' hyperthyroidism. An independent validation cohort of around 19 hyperthyroidism patients and 15 or so patients who later progressed to ophthalmopathy tested prospective prediction of ophthalmopathy. Study-wide findings and limitations: Ophthalmopathy was separated from stable hyperthyroidism by a 13 V-J signature model, with about 86% sensitivity and about 84% specificity obtained in cross-validation and 80%/75% obtained in testing. Blood samples also contained most of the expanded thyroid clonotypes (frequency above 0.001), which suggests that blood repertoires may reflect thyroid immune responses. In validation, progression to ophthalmopathy was predicted by the model with 55% to 71% sensitivity and roughly 76% specificity, a median of 6.5 months before onset. Sample size was not statistically predetermined, and blinding of investigators to group allocation was not performed.

The TCR beta CDR3 regions were amplified from the RNA transcripts. A first-round RT-PCR of the TCR CDR3 used the HTBI primer set with the Qiagen OneStep RT-PCR kit. The libraries were constructed in a second round of multiplex PCR and then size-selected and purified. Sequencing of the libraries was done on an Illumina HiSeq2000 using paired-end 100 bp reads. The source study handled its data this way. SOAPnuke was used to process the raw data, throwing out any read that contained adapters or uncalled bases, had a mean Phred below 15, or lacked an exact constant-primer or identifier match. High-quality paired reads were merged with COPE v1.2.5, and unique nucleotide sequences were defined as clonotypes. MiTCR v1.1 was used to align clonotypes to the IMGT TRBV, TRBD and TRBJ reference segments. Only V-J combinations with frequency above 0.0001, covering about 99% of repertoires, were analysed. The TCS score was defined as the ratio of F50 (clonal expansion) to E x V (chaos), calculated using BLOSUM62-based TCRdist between CDR3 peptides within each V-J. Welch's t-statistics and random forest reduced around 510 V-J features to roughly 13, which were used in a naive Bayes classifier (R e1071). Using fastp at Q25 and MiXCR, TCRdb reprocessed the public reads and kept productive beta chains. Merged by CDR3 protein, the rows form single entries marked with the most common genes and DNA. These V and J calls derive from TCRdb rather than the authors' analysis. The sample table shows 250,000 to 300,000 distinct CDR3 sequences, and about 15% are seen once. The biggest ten clones account for about an eighth of the sample.

Hyperthyroidism patients were newly diagnosed, had a disease duration of under 2 months, and were aged 18 to 65 years. The study excluded patients with uncontrolled infections, other autoimmune diseases, pregnancy or lactation. Diagnoses were established on the basis of clinical symptoms, serum thyroxine and TRAb, thyroid ultrasound, and orbital computed tomography. For progressor patients, blood was drawn at the first diagnosis of hyperthyroidism, before any ophthalmopathy symptoms had appeared. Ficoll-Paque density gradient centrifugation was used to isolate PBMCs from around 10 ml of fresh peripheral blood. Progressor patients were first diagnosed with Graves' hyperthyroidism and then developed ophthalmopathy during follow-up. Trizol reagent was used to extract total RNA, and RNA quality was then checked on an Agilent 2100 Bioanalyzer. In the case of this clonotype: Its antigen is unknown. Compared with germline, one end of the junction differs, possibly owing to a read error.

In the germline V gene (reference sequence), CDR1 corresponds to MNHEY and CDR2 to SMNVEV. There are 15 amino acids in the CDR3, from cysteine to phenylalanine inclusive. Kept here is only the CDR3 DNA, which spans 45 bases and is read in frame from base 1. The sample was blood. The chain is assembled from TRBV27 and TRBJ1-1; the D gene is possibly TRBD1, with 5 bases matching. This receptor was identified in a woman aged 40 to 55 with Graves' hyperthyroidism that later progressed to Graves' ophthalmopathy. The CDR3 protein is CTSSLWGNWRTEAFF. The base sequence is TGTACCAGCAGTTTATGGGGGAATTGGCGGACTGAAGCTTTCTTT.